The 15 T cell receptor beta chains listed next were all sequenced from one sample in a study of PD-1 blockade in classical Hodgkin lymphoma. Assay used: immunoSEQ multiplex PCR; TCRdb lists only in-frame clones, some missing. Among more than 95,000 clones listed, around nine tenths were seen once. The sample's time point: cycle 4 day 1 (C4D1), after 6 weeks of nivolumab. Relapse after autologous stem cell transplantation occurred in every patient, and brentuximab vedotin exposure varied. The specimen comprised peripheral blood mononuclear cells (PBMCs), sampled before the fourth cycle of nivolumab. The receptors come from a human donor with classical Hodgkin lymphoma.

V is TRBV7-9 and J is TRBJ1-1; D is uncertain. The CDR3 consists of 11 residues. V was cut by 7 bases and J by 5 bases, with 8 bases left in between. CDR1 SEHNR and CDR2 FQNEAQ come from the germline V gene (reference sequence). CDR3 coding DNA: TGTGCCAGCACCCCCAGAACTGAAGCTTTCTTT. It specifies CASTPRTEAFF.

The chain recombines TRBV6-5 with TRBJ1-5, with TRBD1 as a possible D gene (5 bases). This CDR3 is 15 amino acids long. Germline V gene lookup returns CDR1 MNHEY and CDR2 SVGAGI. With 4 bases removed from V and 1 base from J, the gap between germline ends came to 11 bases. The CDR3 nucleotides read TGTGCCAGCAGTTGGGGGGGGACCAGCAATCAGCCCCAGCATTTT. Translated, it gives CASSWGGTSNQPQHF.

The V gene is TRBV10-3, the J gene TRBJ2-1; TRBD1 agrees at 8 bases. Unmatched junction bases numbered 11, after V lost 3 bases and J lost 7 bases. CDR3 length: 16 amino acids. The germline gives CDR1 ENHRY, CDR2 SYGVKD. The CDR3 DNA reads TGTGCCATCAGTGATTACCAGGGGGCGATTAAGAATGAGCAGTTCTTC. Translated: CAISDYQGAIKNEQFF.

The chain employs TRBV2 and TRBJ2-2; 7 bases are shared with TRBD2. Germline-derived CDR1 and CDR2 are SNHLY and FYNNEI. With 7 bases clipped from V and 2 bases from J, the junction kept 10 bases outside the gene matches. The CDR3 runs 16 residues. CDR3 nucleotides: TGTGCCAGCAACCTCAGAGCGGGATCTAACACCGGGGAGCTGTTTTTT. Translated: CASNLRAGSNTGELFF. Drawing the rest from reference TRBV2 and TRBJ2-2, the complete variable domain is EPEVTQTPSHQVTQMGQEVILRCVPISNHLYFYWYRQILGQKVEFLVSFYNNEISEKSEIFDDQFSVERPDGSNFTLKIRSTKLEDSAMYFCASNLRAGSNTGELFFGEGSRLTVL.

J is TRBJ1-2 and V is TRBV19, with 7 nucleotides matching TRBD1. The V gene's germline CDR1 is LNHDA and CDR2 SQIVND (reference sequence). This CDR3 region has 15 residues. After removal of 5 bases from V and 0 bases from J, the junction contained 6 bases not matched to a gene. The CDR3 sequence: CASSVTGPANYGYTF. In DNA form, the CDR3 reads TGTGCCAGTAGTGTGACAGGGCCGGCTAACTATGGCTACACCTTC. The complete variable domain, with remaining parts taken from reference TRBV19 and TRBJ1-2, reads DGGITQSPKYLFRKEGQNVTLSCEQNLNHDAMYWYRQDPGQGLRLIYYSQIVNDFQKGDIAEGYSVSREKKESFPLTVTSAQKNPTAFYLCASSVTGPANYGYTFGSGTRLTVV.

The CDR3: CASSFLAETQYF. The CDR3 region has the DNA TGTGCCAGCAGCTTCCTTGCAGAGACCCAGTACTTC. J is TRBJ2-5 and V is TRBV5-6; D is ambiguous. Trimming removed 2 bases at V and 4 bases at J, with 6 bases between. Germline CDR1 reads SGHDT; CDR2 reads YYEEEE. The CDR3 extends over 12 amino acids.

This clone occurred once. The V gene is TRBV19, the J gene TRBJ1-2; TRBD1 matches at 8 bases. The CDR3 length is 13 residues. Germline loops: CDR1 LNHDA, CDR2 SQIVND (reference sequence). The V segment lost 3 bases and the J segment 8 bases; nucleotides outside the gene matches: 5. CDR3 region: CASSIGQGGGYTF. The DNA for the CDR3 is TGTGCCAGTAGTATCGGACAGGGTGGGGGCTACACCTTC.

The rearrangement links TRBV28 to TRBJ2-3; possible D gene TRBD1, 6 bases. The CDR3 runs 13 residues. The V end was cut by 4 bases, the J end by 2 bases, with 7 bases between. Germline loops: CDR1 MDHEN, CDR2 SYDVKM. The chain's CDR3 is CASSYRATDTQYF. In DNA, the CDR3 is TGTGCCAGCAGTTACAGGGCCACAGATACGCAGTATTTT.

This chain joins TRBV6-4 and TRBJ1-2; no reliable D call. Looked up from germline, CDR1 is MRHNA and CDR2 is SNTAGT. Trimming removed 0 bases at V and 8 bases at J, with 4 bases between. The CDR3 runs 11 residues. The CDR3 spells CASSDSRGYTF. The CDR3 DNA reads TGTGCCAGCAGTGACTCGAGGGGCTACACCTTC.

V usage is TRBV27 and J usage is TRBJ2-7, with D perhaps TRBD1 or TRBD2 (6 bases each). The V gene lost 2 bases and the J gene lost 5 bases, with 13 bases spanning the gap. The CDR3 has 14 residues. Germline CDR1 and CDR2: MNHEY and SMNVEV (reference sequence). In nucleotides, the CDR3 is TGTGCCAGCAGTTTACGACTAGGGGGAAACGAGCAGTACTTC. Its protein is CASSLRLGGNEQYF.

Ten or more counts support this clone. The chain joins TRBV30 to TRBJ1-3, with D uncertain. The CDR3 runs 14 residues. Germline V gene lookup returns CDR1 GTSNPN and CDR2 SVGIG (reference sequence). With 5 bases removed from V and 4 bases from J, the gap between germline ends came to 15 bases. The CDR3, as DNA: TGTGCCTGGGGAACAGCGTTTTTCGGAAACACCATATATTTT. Protein: CAWGTAFFGNTIYF.

This clone has just one count. The chain carries TRBV7-8 and TRBJ1-3; no clear D gene. Trimming left V 1 base short and J 0 bases short, with 10 bases between. Germline V gene sequence: CDR1 SGHVS, CDR2 FQNEAQ. CDR3 length: 16 amino acids. CDR3 region: CASSLGWKSSGNTIYF. In nucleotides, the CDR3 is TGTGCCAGCAGCTTAGGGTGGAAAAGCTCTGGAAACACCATATATTTT.

The J gene is TRBJ2-7, the V gene TRBV6-1, with a weak D call TRBD2 (5 bases). The CDR3 consists of 11 residues. V was cut by 10 bases and J by 0 bases, with 7 bases left in between. Looked up from germline, CDR1 is MNHNS and CDR2 is SASEGT. CDR3 sequence reads: CATGNSYEQYF. In nucleotides, the CDR3 is TGTGCCACGGGAAACTCCTACGAGCAGTACTTC.

CDR3 DNA: TGTGCCAGCAGTTTATCTTACAGGGGGGGGACCTACGAGCAGTACTTC. It specifies CASSLSYRGGTYEQYF. This chain links TRBV27 with TRBJ2-7; D is possibly TRBD1 (8 bases). Germline V gene lookup returns CDR1 MNHEY and CDR2 SMNVEV (reference sequence). V lost 0 bases and J lost 2, with 14 bases in between. This CDR3 is built from 16 residues.

This chain connects TRBV7-2 to TRBJ1-1, with 10 bases identical to TRBD1. V was clipped by 3 bases and J by 8 bases; unmatched bases: 3. This CDR3 region has 13 residues. Germline V lookup: CDR1 SGHTA, CDR2 FQGNSA. CDR3 protein: CASSFRQGAEAFF. The CDR3 DNA follows: TGTGCCAGCAGCTTCCGACAGGGGGCCGAAGCTTTCTTT.